Given below is one T cell receptor (beta chain) in context. No antigen is known for it. This specimen belongs to a study of cytomegalovirus exposure and HLA in healthy donors. Study-wide results and caveats: Later analysis associated a missense DCLRE1C variant with TCR beta V- and J-gene trimming.

PCR was performed using 60 Vbeta and 13 Jbeta primers. TCRdb's table, derived via immunoSEQ multiplex PCR, lists solely in-frame clones and lacks some. Among about 160,000 clones listed, roughly 80% were seen once. Trimming pared 6 bases from V and 5 bases from J, leaving 17 bases between. Germline-derived CDR1 and CDR2 are MNHEY and SVGAGI. This CDR3 is 15 amino acids long. This TCR derives from a man aged 45-65 years in good health and CMV-seropositive. The chain uses TRBV6-5 and TRBJ1-5; perhaps TRBD1 as D (5 bases). The sequencing input was PBMCs. CDR3 nucleotides: TGTGCCAGCAGATACAGTCTCCAGGGCGATCAGCCCCAGCATTTT. It translates to CASRYSLQGDQPQHF.